These 2 T cell receptor beta chains came from one sample sequenced in a study of blood T cell repertoires in COVID-19. Sequencing was performed with immunoSEQ multiplex PCR; in TCRdb, only in-frame clones are kept and a portion is missing. The data show about 170,000 clones, with 86% seen just once and 5.5% to 8.5% held by the top ten. The sequencing input was peripheral blood. All receptors derive from a woman of 80 years or more in a cohort sampled during active or convalescent COVID-19.

The chain is built from TRBV7-8 and TRBJ2-5; a possible D gene is TRBD2 (5 bases). Germline V gene sequence: CDR1 SGHVS, CDR2 FQNEAQ. V was clipped by 2 bases and J by 7 bases, with 26 bases between them. The CDR3 sequence is 18 residues long. CDR3 region: CASSLPRTWAGRDATQYF. CDR3 in DNA: TGTGCCAGCAGCTTACCCCGGACCTGGGCTGGGAGAGATGCGACCCAGTACTTC.

The chain uses TRBV4-1 and TRBJ1-3; a possible D gene is TRBD1 (5 bases). The CDR3 sequence is 20 residues long. Trimming took off 1 base at V and 3 bases at J, with 25 bases between the two ends. Germline CDR1 and CDR2: MGHRA and YSYEKL. In nucleotides, the CDR3 is TGCGCCAGCAGCCAAGCAAATGGTTGGGCAGGGATTGAGCTTGGAAACACCATATATTTT. The encoded protein is CASSQANGWAGIELGNTIYF.